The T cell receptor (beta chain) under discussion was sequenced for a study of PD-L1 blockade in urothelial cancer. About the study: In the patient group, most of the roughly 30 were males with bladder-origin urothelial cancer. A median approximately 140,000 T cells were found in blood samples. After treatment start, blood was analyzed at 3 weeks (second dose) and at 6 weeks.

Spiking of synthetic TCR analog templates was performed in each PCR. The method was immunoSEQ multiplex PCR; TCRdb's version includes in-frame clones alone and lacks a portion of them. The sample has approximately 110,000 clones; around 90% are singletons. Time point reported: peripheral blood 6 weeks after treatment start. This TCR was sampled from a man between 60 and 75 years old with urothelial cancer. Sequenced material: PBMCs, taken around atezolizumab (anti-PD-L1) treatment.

CDR3 loop: CASRWTGGGYTF. The DNA of the CDR3 is TGTGCCAGCAGGTGGACAGGGGGAGGCTACACCTTC. The V gene is TRBV2, the J gene TRBJ1-2, with 10 bases fitting TRBD1. The trim removed 6 bases at V and 8 bases at J, leaving 3 bases unmatched. Germline values: CDR1 SNHLY, CDR2 FYNNEI. This CDR3 has 12 residues. Supplemented by reference TRBV2 and TRBJ1-2, the full variable domain reads EPEVTQTPSHQVTQMGQEVILRCVPISNHLYFYWYRQILGQKVEFLVSFYNNEISEKSEIFDDQFSVERPDGSNFTLKIRSTKLEDSAMYFCASRWTGGGYTFGSGTRLTVV.